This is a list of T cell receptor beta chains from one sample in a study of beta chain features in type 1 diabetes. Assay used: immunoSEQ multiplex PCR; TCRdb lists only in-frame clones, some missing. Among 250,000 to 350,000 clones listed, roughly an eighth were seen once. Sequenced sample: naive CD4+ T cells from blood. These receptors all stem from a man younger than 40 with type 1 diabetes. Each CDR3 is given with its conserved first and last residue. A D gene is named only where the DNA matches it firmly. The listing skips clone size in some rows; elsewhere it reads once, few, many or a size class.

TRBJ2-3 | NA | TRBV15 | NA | CATSRDRASTDTQYF | TGTGCCACCAGCAGAGATCGCGCTAGCACAGATACGCAGTATTTT
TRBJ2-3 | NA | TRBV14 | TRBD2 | CASSPGGRPDTQYF | TGTGCCAGCAGCCCCGGCGGGAGACCAGATACGCAGTATTTT
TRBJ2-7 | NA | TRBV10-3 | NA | CAISESPSYEQYF | TGTGCCATCAGTGAGTCACCCAGCTACGAGCAGTACTTC
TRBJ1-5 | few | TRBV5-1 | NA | CASAGDSNQPQHF | TGCGCCAGCGCCGGGGATAGCAATCAGCCCCAGCATTTT
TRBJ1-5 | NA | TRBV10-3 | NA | CAISTQRGNQPQHF | TGTGCCATCAGTACTCAACGGGGGAATCAGCCCCAGCATTTT
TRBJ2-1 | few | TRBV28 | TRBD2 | CASSLRLADNEQFF | TGTGCCAGCAGTTTAAGGCTAGCGGACAATGAGCAGTTCTTC
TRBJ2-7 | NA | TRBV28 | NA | CATKSGTYEPYEQYF | TGTGCCACCAAGTCCGGGACTTACGAACCCTACGAGCAGTACTTC
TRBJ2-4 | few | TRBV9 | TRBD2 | CASSGGTSGRWWPQYF | TGTGCCAGCAGCGGGGGGACTAGCGGGAGATGGTGGCCTCAGTACTTC
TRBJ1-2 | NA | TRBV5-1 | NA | CASSLMGTDDGYTF | TGCGCCAGCAGCTTGATGGGCACCGACGATGGCTACACCTTC
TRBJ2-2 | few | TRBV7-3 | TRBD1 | CASRISTGYTGELFF | TGTGCCAGCAGGATTTCGACAGGGTACACCGGGGAGCTGTTTTTT
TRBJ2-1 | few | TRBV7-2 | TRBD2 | CASSLAASGYNEQFF | TGTGCCAGCAGCTTAGCGGCTAGCGGGTACAATGAGCAGTTCTTC
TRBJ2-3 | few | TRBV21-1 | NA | CASSKRTSGISDTQYF | TGTGCCAGCAGCAAAAGAACTAGCGGGATCTCAGATACGCAGTATTTT
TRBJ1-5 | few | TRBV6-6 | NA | CASSPQGVNQPQHF | TGTGCCAGCAGCCCCCAAGGGGTTAATCAGCCCCAGCATTTT
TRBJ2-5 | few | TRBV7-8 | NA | CASSSGVGSQYF | TGTGCCAGCAGCTCGGGGGTTGGGTCCCAGTACTTC